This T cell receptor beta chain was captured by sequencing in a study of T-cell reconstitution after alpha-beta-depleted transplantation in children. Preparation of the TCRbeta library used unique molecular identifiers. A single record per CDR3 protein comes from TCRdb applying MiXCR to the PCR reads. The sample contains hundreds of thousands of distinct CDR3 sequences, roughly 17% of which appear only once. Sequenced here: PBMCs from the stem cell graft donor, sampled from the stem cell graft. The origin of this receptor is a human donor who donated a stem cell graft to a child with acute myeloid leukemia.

CDR3 residues: CASNRGNEQFF. CDR3 coding DNA: TGCGCCAGCAACAGGGGTAATGAGCAGTTCTTC. The rearrangement links TRBV5-1 to TRBJ2-1, with 7 nucleotides matching TRBD1. CDR1 SGHRS and CDR2 YFSETQ come from the germline V gene. V trimming: 6 bases; J trimming: 7 bases; junction bases outside the gene matches: 1. The CDR3 spans 11 residues.